This T cell receptor beta chain was captured by sequencing in a study of T cell repertoires in cytomegalovirus infection. This clonotype was counted many times. Its target is unknown. CDR3 length equals 16 residues. With V trimmed by 2 bases and J by 1 base, 4 bases remained unmatched. The germline gives CDR1 SGHTA, CDR2 FQGNSA. TCRdb recomputed calls from the reads with MiXCR, one row per CDR3 protein. The sample lists hundreds of thousands of distinct CDR3 sequences; roughly a quarter were seen once. Overall study results and limits: Public TCR beta family frequency separated CMV-and-HLA carriers, including in an independent cohort. CMV-specific TCR beta clonotypes restricted by HLA-C were the ones dominating the ex vivo response.

The rearrangement uses TRBV7-2 and TRBJ2-2, with TRBD1 matching over 7 bases. The specimen sequenced was CD8+ T cells from PBMCs. This receptor was taken from a human donor in good health (CMV status not recorded). Some clones in this sample may be carry-over from other donors' samples. The chain's CDR3 is CASSLNQGVNTGELFF. As DNA, the CDR3 is TGTGCCAGCAGCTTAAACCAGGGGGTGAACACCGGGGAGCTGTTTTTT.